The 32 T cell receptor beta chains below come from one sample, sequenced in a study of OX40 agonist ivuxolimab in advanced cancers. Sequencing was performed with immunoSEQ multiplex PCR; in TCRdb, only in-frame clones are kept and a portion is missing. This sample yields about 50,000 clones, of which more than 75% are seen a single time; about 3.9% belongs to the top ten. The specimen was CD4+ or CD8+ T cells sorted from blood, collected in a trial of the OX40 agonist ivuxolimab. These receptor sequences come from an adult with an advanced solid tumor such as melanoma, head and neck, liver or kidney cancer.

V usage is TRBV29-1 and J usage is TRBJ2-1; a weak D match, TRBD2 (6 bases). The CDR3 has 15 residues. Germline V lookup: CDR1 SQVTM, CDR2 ANQGSEA. Deletions cut 7 bases from V and 0 bases from J, with 16 bases between. CDR3 nucleotides: TGCAGCGCCGAAGCGGCGGGGAGCTCCTACAATGAGCAGTTCTTC. It encodes CSAEAAGSSYNEQFF.

The CDR3 loop reads CASSLAGTGVYIQYF. CDR3 sequence (DNA): TGTGCCAGCAGCTTAGCGGGGACAGGGGTGTACATTCAGTACTTC. V and J are TRBV7-9 and TRBJ2-4; TRBD1 aligns across 10 bases. Germline values: CDR1 SEHNR, CDR2 FQNEAQ (reference sequence). V lost 0 bases and J lost 8; bases outside the gene matches: 4. CDR3 length: 15 residues.

V usage is TRBV27 and J usage is TRBJ2-5; 10 bases are a match to TRBD2. Trimming took 5 bases from V and 5 from J; bases not matched to a gene: 8. The CDR3 spans 15 residues. The V gene's germline CDR1 is MNHEY and CDR2 SMNVEV (reference sequence). As DNA, the CDR3 is TGTGCCAGCAGTGCTGGAGCGGGAGGGGTGGAGACCCAGTACTTC. Its protein product is CASSAGAGGVETQYF.

This clone was observed at least ten times. The chain employs TRBV5-1 and TRBJ2-7; D is ambiguous. Looked up from germline, CDR1 is SGHRS and CDR2 is YFSETQ. Trimming removed 5 bases from V and 2 bases from J, with 17 bases in between. The CDR3 is 15 residues long. CDR3 DNA sequence: TGCGCCAGCAGTATGATCGGCAGGAGTACCTACGAGCAGTACTTC. It translates to CASSMIGRSTYEQYF.

This chain joins TRBV6-5 and TRBJ1-1; D is ambiguous. This CDR3 is 14 amino acids long. Trimming cost V 2 bases and J 0 bases, with 7 bases left between them. Germline V gives CDR1 MNHEY, CDR2 SVGAGI. The CDR3 DNA is TGTGCCAGCAGTTACGACCTTCTGAACACTGAAGCTTTCTTT. This sequence encodes CASSYDLLNTEAFF.

The J gene is TRBJ2-5, the V gene TRBV28; 11 bases fit TRBD2. CDR1 and CDR2 (germline): MDHEN, SYDVKM. The CDR3 contains 17 residues. Trimming removed 8 bases from V and 2 bases from J; junction bases left unmatched: 13. The CDR3 spells CASAPLSGRGGQETQYF. CDR3 nucleotide sequence: TGTGCCAGCGCCCCTCTTAGCGGGAGGGGGGGGCAAGAGACCCAGTACTTC.

The chain combines TRBV7-9 with TRBJ2-7, with D unclear. Germline values: CDR1 SEHNR, CDR2 FQNEAQ (reference sequence). The CDR3 spans 11 residues. Trimming left V 4 bases short and J 4 bases short, with 5 bases between. The CDR3 here is CASSSDYEQYF. CDR3 DNA sequence: TGTGCCAGCAGCTCGGATTACGAGCAGTACTTC.

This chain links TRBV7-9 with TRBJ1-2, with 9 bases that match TRBD1. Trimming cost V 2 bases and J 4 bases; bases outside gene matches: 17. CDR1 is SEHNR and CDR2 is FQNEAQ in the germline V gene (reference sequence). This CDR3 contains 19 residues. The CDR3 loop reads CASSLSGGRDREQGYGYTF. CDR3 in DNA: TGTGCCAGCAGCTTATCGGGGGGCCGGGACAGGGAGCAGGGCTATGGCTACACCTTC.

The genes are TRBV7-2 and TRBJ2-1; TRBD1 is a possible D gene (6 bases). Germline V gives CDR1 SGHTA, CDR2 FQGNSA. V lost 1 base, J lost 13 bases, and 17 bases lay in between. This CDR3 has 14 residues. This chain's CDR3 is CASSLGGQGLLQFF. The CDR3 DNA reads TGTGCCAGCAGCTTAGGAGGCCAGGGGCTATTACAGTTCTTC. Using reference TRBV7-2 and TRBJ2-1 for the parts outside the CDR3, the full variable domain is GAGVSQSPSNKVTEKGKDVELRCDPISGHTALYWYRQSLGQGLEFLIYFQGNSAPDKSGLPSDRFSAERTGGSVSTLTIQRTQQEDSAVYLCASSLGGQGLLQFFGPGTRLTVL.

The V gene is TRBV19, the J gene TRBJ2-6, with D hard to call. There are 15 residues in the CDR3. Germline CDR1 LNHDA, CDR2 SQIVND (reference sequence). V shed 1 base and J shed 0 bases, with 4 bases lying between them. CDR3 in amino acids: CASSIVSSGANVLTF. In DNA, the CDR3 is TGTGCCAGTAGTATAGTGAGCTCTGGGGCCAACGTCCTGACTTTC.

This clone was recorded only once. The CDR3 region is CASSPTGGVNEKLFF. DNA of the CDR3: TGTGCCAGCTCACCGACAGGGGGCGTTAATGAAAAACTGTTTTTT. The V call is TRBV18, the J call TRBJ1-4; 10 bases align to TRBD1. CDR1 is KGHSH and CDR2 is LQKENI in the germline V gene. The CDR3 spans 15 residues. Losses at the gene ends were 3 bases for V and 4 bases for J; bases not matched to a gene: 2.

The chain's CDR3 is CASSPRAGRETQYF. CDR3 sequence (DNA): TGTGCCAGCTCACCGAGGGCGGGGAGGGAGACCCAGTACTTC. The chain recombines TRBV18 with TRBJ2-5; a weak D match, TRBD2 (6 bases). The CDR3 loop spans 14 amino acids. Trimming removed 3 bases from V and 5 bases from J, with 13 bases in between. Germline CDR1 reads KGHSH; CDR2 reads LQKENI.

The genes are TRBV12-1 and TRBJ2-6; the DNA was not used to check the table's D call, TRBD1. TRBV12-1 has pseudogene status. The CDR3 totals 18 residues. The DNA of the CDR3 is TGTGCCAGCAGCGGCTCATATGTAGGACAAAGTCGGGCCAACGTCCTGACTTTC. Translated: CASSGSYVGQSRANVLTF.

The chain employs TRBV5-1 and TRBJ2-1, with 9 nucleotides matching TRBD2. The junction had 11 bases not matched to a gene; V was cut back by 4 bases and J by 6 bases. Germline V lookup: CDR1 SGHRS, CDR2 YFSETQ. The CDR3 is made up of 16 amino acids. The CDR3 sequence: CASSVERLAGTNEQFF. CDR3 in DNA: TGCGCCAGCAGCGTGGAGCGGCTAGCGGGAACCAATGAGCAGTTCTTC.

V is TRBV11-2 and J is TRBJ1-1; D gene unclear. CDR3 length equals 14 residues. Per germline, CDR1 SGHAT and CDR2 FQNNGV. Trimming removed 4 bases from V and 2 bases from J, with 11 bases in between. For the CDR3, the DNA is TGTGCCAGCAGCTCACCCCGGGCTAACACTGAAGCTTTCTTT. It translates to CASSSPRANTEAFF.

V usage is TRBV5-1 and J usage is TRBJ2-1, with D tentatively TRBD2 (5 bases). Trimming shortened V by 3 bases and J by 6 bases, and 22 bases separated the two germline ends. Germline loops: CDR1 SGHRS, CDR2 YFSETQ. The CDR3 has 17 residues. The CDR3 nucleotides are TGCGCCAGCAGCTCGCAATCCGGAACGAGGGTAAGCAATGAGCAGTTCTTC. This codes for CASSSQSGTRVSNEQFF.

This sequence joins TRBV7-8 and TRBJ1-3; D is unresolved. There are 15 residues in the CDR3. Trimming took 5 bases from V and 0 from J, leaving 11 bases between them. Germline CDR1 is SGHVS and CDR2 is FQNEAQ. CDR3 bases: TGTGCCAGCAGCCCAACAGTCCCCTCTGGAAACACCATATATTTT. Amino acid sequence: CASSPTVPSGNTIYF.

The V and J genes are TRBV6-1 and TRBJ1-2; no firm D call. The CDR3 has 12 amino acids. The germline gives CDR1 MNHNS, CDR2 SASEGT. Trimming removed 6 bases from V and 2 bases from J, with 7 bases in between. For the CDR3, the DNA is TGTGCCAGCAGCCTGATAAACTATGGCTACACCTTC. Translated, it gives CASSLINYGYTF.

The J gene is TRBJ2-1, the V gene TRBV25-1, with D perhaps matching TRBD2 (5 bases). V lost 2 bases and J 0 bases, leaving 11 bases between the germline ends. The germline CDR1 and CDR2 sequences are MGHDK and SYGVNS. The CDR3 is 16 residues long. The CDR3 nucleotides are TGTGCCAGCAGTGAAGTTCGGGGTAGCTCCTACAATGAGCAGTTCTTC. It codes for CASSEVRGSSYNEQFF.

V gene TRBV27 combines with J gene TRBJ2-7, with 12 nucleotides matching TRBD2. From germline, CDR1 is MNHEY and CDR2 SMNVEV (reference sequence). Losses at the gene ends were 5 bases for V and 6 bases for J; bases not matched to a gene: 5. The CDR3 contains 14 residues. CDR3 bases: TGTGCCAGCAGTCGACTAGCGGGAGTTTCCGAGCAGTACTTC. This encodes CASSRLAGVSEQYF.

As regards this clone: A junction end diverges from the germline sequence, so it may reflect a read error. The chain recombines TRBV6-1 with TRBJ1-5; D is uncertain. Per germline, CDR1 MNHNS and CDR2 SASEGT. There are 14 residues in the CDR3. CDR3 nucleotides: TGTGCCAGCAGTGAGCAATCTAGCAATCAGCTCCAGCATTTT. The encoded protein is CASSEQSSNQLQHF.

A single count supports this clone. This rearrangement joins TRBV7-8 to TRBJ1-5; TRBD1 matches at 10 bases. Germline V gene data show CDR1 as SGHVS and CDR2 as FQNEAQ. V trimming: 1 base; J trimming: 4 bases; junction bases outside the gene matches: 4. This CDR3 contains 16 residues. The CDR3 nucleotides read TGTGCCAGCAGCTTAGGCCGGACAGGGGGAAATCAGCCCCAGCATTTT. Its protein is CASSLGRTGGNQPQHF.

This chain links TRBV9 with TRBJ2-1; 8 bases are shared with TRBD2. The germline gives CDR1 SGDLS, CDR2 YYNGEE. There are 19 residues in the CDR3. V trimming: 3 bases; J trimming: 4 bases; junction bases outside the gene matches: 18. The CDR3 DNA sequence: TGTGCCAGCAGCGGTGGACTAGCAGTACTAAAATCATCATACAATGAGCAGTTCTTC. Translating gives CASSGGLAVLKSSYNEQFF.

V gene TRBV5-8 combines with J gene TRBJ2-1; the D is unclear. Germline CDR1 reads SGHTS; CDR2 reads YDEGEE. V was clipped by 1 base and J by 9 bases, with 5 bases between them. The CDR3 has 11 amino acids. In DNA form, the CDR3 reads TGTGCCAGCAGCTTGCAACTTGAGCAGTTCTTC. This encodes CASSLQLEQFF.

The chain combines TRBV6-1 with TRBJ2-3; 9 nucleotides agree with TRBD2. Trimming at V came to 3 bases and at J to 3 bases, leaving 1 base not matched to a gene. Germline CDR1 is MNHNS and CDR2 is SASEGT. The CDR3 is 14 amino acids. The CDR3 sequence is CASSDSGRTDTQYF. The CDR3 region has the DNA TGTGCCAGCAGTGATAGCGGGAGAACAGATACGCAGTATTTT.

This rearrangement joins TRBV6-6 to TRBJ1-2; D not resolved. The CDR3 consists of 13 residues. Germline lookup yields CDR1 MNHNY and CDR2 SVGAGI (reference sequence). With 6 bases removed from V and 4 bases from J, the gap between germline ends came to 12 bases. The CDR3 loop reads CASSRADLYGYTF. The DNA for the CDR3 is TGTGCCAGCAGCAGAGCAGATCTCTATGGCTACACCTTC.

The chain uses TRBV19 and TRBJ2-6, with D perhaps TRBD1 (6 bases). This CDR3 has 15 amino acids. Germline V gene data show CDR1 as LNHDA and CDR2 as SQIVND (reference sequence). Between the trimmed V and J ends, which lost 3 bases and 4 bases, there was a span of 10 bases. This chain's CDR3 is CASSIFRGGANVLTF. CDR3 coding DNA: TGTGCCAGTAGTATTTTCAGGGGAGGGGCCAACGTCCTGACTTTC.

The rearrangement links TRBV18 to TRBJ1-2; D gene unclear. The germline V gene has CDR1 KGHSH and CDR2 LQKENI. The CDR3 contains 14 residues. V was pared by 6 bases and J by 4 bases, with 15 bases between. The CDR3 sequence is CASSEAPGSYGYTF. The CDR3 nucleotides are TGTGCCAGCTCCGAGGCTCCGGGTAGCTATGGCTACACCTTC.

This chain links TRBV16 with TRBJ2-1; 12 positions agree with TRBD1. The CDR3 is 15 residues long. Germline CDR1 and CDR2: KGHSY and FQNENV. V gave up 4 bases and J gave up 9 bases; unmatched junction bases: 7. The CDR3 here is CASSPRDRGLGEQFF. CDR3 nucleotides: TGTGCCAGCAGCCCCCGGGACAGGGGGCTTGGTGAGCAGTTCTTC. Full variable domain (rest looked up from reference TRBV16 and TRBJ2-1): GEEVAQTPKHLVRGEGQKAKLYCAPIKGHSYVFWYQQVLKNEFKFLISFQNENVFDETGMPKERFSAKCLPNSPCSLEIQATKLEDSAVYFCASSPRDRGLGEQFFGPGTRLTVL.

As DNA, the CDR3 is TGTGCCAGTAGGGGGACAGGGCGCAATCAGCCCCAGCATTTT. It codes for CASRGTGRNQPQHF. V usage is TRBV19 and J usage is TRBJ1-5; 9 positions agree with TRBD1. CDR1 and CDR2 from the germline V gene are LNHDA and SQIVND (reference sequence). V was pared by 6 bases and J by 2 bases, with 2 bases of the junction left unmatched. CDR3 length: 14 residues.

V is TRBV19 and J is TRBJ1-1; TRBD1 aligns across 9 bases. The CDR3 runs 14 residues. The germline V gene has CDR1 LNHDA and CDR2 SQIVND (reference sequence). The J segment lost 4 bases and the V segment lost 4 bases, leaving 4 bases of the junction unmatched. The CDR3 nucleotides are TGTGCCAGTAGTACCCACAGGGGGCTCACTGAAGCTTTCTTT. This sequence encodes CASSTHRGLTEAFF.

J is TRBJ1-2 and V is TRBV6-5; D is unclear. Germline values: CDR1 MNHEY, CDR2 SVGAGI. The V end was cut by 2 bases, the J end by 8 bases, with 9 bases between. This CDR3 is built from 12 residues. For the CDR3, the DNA is TGTGCCAGCAGTTACGTGGGTCGGGGCTACACCTTC. Protein sequence: CASSYVGRGYTF.